This TCR beta chain is from a study of shared clonotypes between healthy human individuals. Study-level results: Among the subsets, naive ones generally showed larger estimated richness than memory ones.

The run depth of the assay was deep. Generated by immunoSEQ multiplex PCR, the TCRdb table keeps only in-frame clones and is missing some. This sample yields some 2.1 million clones, of which 85% to 95% are seen a single time; 0.13% belongs to the top ten. Points on this clone: Its cognate antigen is unknown.

In germline, CDR1 is LGHNA, CDR2 YNFKEQ. Deletions cut 0 bases from V and 2 bases from J, with 13 bases between. There are 16 residues in the CDR3. Material for sequencing was naive CD4+ T cells sorted from blood. Subset defined: CD45RA+ positively selected. This TCR was sampled from a man between 18 and 35 years old in good health. The rearrangement uses TRBV4-2 and TRBJ1-2; D might be TRBD1 (6 bases). DNA of the CDR3: TGTGCCAGCAGCCAAGATCACGACAGGCACAACTATGGCTACACCTTC. Translation: CASSQDHDRHNYGYTF.